One and the same sample provided the 22 T cell receptor beta chains below, sequenced in a study of T cells in Graves' hyperthyroidism and ophthalmopathy. RNA transcripts provided the source from which TCR beta CDR3 regions were amplified. The HTBI primer set served for first-round RT-PCR of the TCR CDR3. TCRdb reanalysed the multiplex PCR reads using MiXCR and keeps one entry per CDR3 protein. The sample holds about 700,000 distinct CDR3 sequences, 13% to 15% seen once. Sequenced material: blood. All receptors derive from a woman aged 18-29 years with Graves' hyperthyroidism.

This clonotype was counted between two and nine times. The chain recombines TRBV5-6 with TRBJ2-3; no clear D gene. This CDR3 region has 12 residues. With 3 bases removed from V and 5 bases from J, the gap between germline ends came to 7 bases. CDR1 and CDR2 (germline): SGHDT, YYEEEE. The CDR3 coding sequence is TGTGCCAGCAGCTGGTCGGAAGATACGCAGTATTTT. Amino acid sequence: CASSWSEDTQYF.

This clonotype was counted between two and nine times. The rearrangement links TRBV9 to TRBJ2-7, with D possibly matching TRBD1 (7 bases). The CDR3 loop spans 15 amino acids. The germline gives CDR1 SGDLS, CDR2 YYNGEE. The V and J ends lost 0 bases and 3 bases respectively, with 13 bases between them. CDR3 coding DNA: TGTGCCAGCAGCGTAGCAGGAGGGGGCGGCTACGAGCAGTACTTC. Its translation is CASSVAGGGGYEQYF.

This chain connects TRBV4-2 to TRBJ2-5; 7 nucleotides agree with TRBD2. The CDR3 consists of 12 residues. J gave up 7 bases and V 9 bases, and 8 bases lay outside the gene matches. CDR1 and CDR2 from the germline V gene are LGHNA and YNFKEQ. The CDR3 bases are TGTGCCAGTGGGGGGGGGTCCGGGACCCAGTACTTC. Translating gives CASGGGSGTQYF.

The J gene is TRBJ2-6, the V gene TRBV19, with a weak D call TRBD1 (6 bases). This CDR3 comprises 18 residues. V lost 7 bases to trimming and J lost 0 bases, with 19 bases between them. Germline CDR1 LNHDA, CDR2 SQIVND (reference sequence). CDR3 nucleotides: TGTGCCAGTATGGAGACAGGAAGATTTTCCTCTGGGGCCAACGTCCTGACTTTC. Its protein product is CASMETGRFSSGANVLTF.

This clonotype was detected only a few times. Here the CDR3 DNA reads TGTGCCAGCTCGGCCCAAAGCGGTAAATCCTACAATGAGCAGTTCTTC. Translation gives CASSAQSGKSYNEQFF. The chain carries TRBV18 and TRBJ2-1; D is perhaps TRBD2 (5 bases). CDR1 is KGHSH, CDR2 LQKENI, per germline. Trimming pared 6 bases from V and 1 base from J, leaving 16 bases between. This CDR3 comprises 16 residues.

In its sample, this clonotype was seen many times. This chain's CDR3 is CASSYEGASNEKLFF. CDR3 sequence (DNA): TGTGCCAGCAGTTACGAGGGGGCGTCGAATGAAAAACTGTTTTTT. V is TRBV6-5 and J is TRBJ1-4, with 7 bases fitting TRBD1. This CDR3 is built from 15 residues. Trimming removed 2 bases from V and 5 bases from J; junction bases left unmatched: 5. CDR1 is MNHEY, CDR2 SVGAGI, per germline.

This clonotype showed up many times. The chain carries TRBV28 and TRBJ1-2; no clear D gene. Germline V gives CDR1 MDHEN, CDR2 SYDVKM. The CDR3 has 13 residues. V lost 5 bases and J lost 5, with 12 bases in between. The CDR3 nucleotides read TGTGCCAGCAGTCCACAGAGCTATTATGGCTACACCTTC. Residues: CASSPQSYYGYTF.

This clonotype has only a few counts. This chain links TRBV25-1 with TRBJ2-1; 8 bases map to TRBD1. Germline CDR1 and CDR2: MGHDK and SYGVNS. The CDR3 consists of 14 residues. After removal of 7 bases from V and 3 bases from J, the junction contained 5 bases not matched to a gene. The CDR3 region has the DNA TGTGCCAGCAAGACAGGGGACTTCTACAATGAGCAGTTCTTC. Translating it yields CASKTGDFYNEQFF.

There are a few counts of this clonotype. This rearrangement joins TRBV6-5 to TRBJ2-1; 7 nucleotides align to TRBD2. V lost 2 bases to trimming and J lost 7 bases; unmatched junction nucleotides: 11. The CDR3 is 16 amino acids. Germline lookup yields CDR1 MNHEY and CDR2 SVGAGI. DNA of the CDR3: TGTGCCAGCAGTTACCTGCCATGGAGGGGAGGGAATGAGCAGTTCTTC. Translated: CASSYLPWRGGNEQFF.

The chain employs TRBV11-2 and TRBJ2-1; D ambiguous. CDR1 is SGHAT, CDR2 FQNNGV, per germline. The CDR3 extends over 12 amino acids. The V end was cut by 2 bases, the J end by 8 bases, with 7 bases between. This CDR3 reads CASSLRFYEQFF. The DNA for the CDR3 is TGTGCCAGCAGCTTAAGGTTTTATGAGCAGTTCTTC.

This clonotype has a handful of counts. V is TRBV6-1 and J is TRBJ2-1; 14 bases match TRBD2. This CDR3 region has 18 residues. Germline V CDR1 and CDR2: MNHNS, SASEGT. The V segment lost 6 bases and the J segment 8 bases; nucleotides outside the gene matches: 15. CDR3 nucleotides: TGTGCCAGCAGACCACCCTCACGACTAGCGGGAGGGACCCATGAGCAGTTCTTC. It encodes CASRPPSRLAGGTHEQFF.

This clonotype was seen more than once but under ten times. The rearrangement joins TRBV19 to TRBJ2-3; 8 bases are shared with TRBD2. J gave up 5 bases and V 9 bases, and 13 bases lay outside the gene matches. This CDR3 contains 15 residues. CDR1 is LNHDA, CDR2 SQIVND, per germline (reference sequence). The CDR3 spells CASLSGSAGRDTQYF. The CDR3 DNA is TGTGCCAGCCTCAGCGGGAGCGCGGGAAGAGATACGCAGTATTTT.

The V gene is TRBV6-2 or TRBV6-3, the J gene TRBJ2-7, with 7 bases matching TRBD1. Trimming cost V 2 bases and J 4 bases; bases outside gene matches: 5. In germline, CDR1 is MNHEY, CDR2 SVGEGT. This CDR3 comprises 14 residues. The CDR3 bases are TGTGCCAGCAGTTACACGACAGGGATGTACGAGCAGTACTTC. Translating it yields CASSYTTGMYEQYF.

This rearrangement joins TRBV4-1 to TRBJ2-3; no reliable D call. CDR1 and CDR2 from the germline V gene are MGHRA and YSYEKL. Trimming removed 11 bases at V and 0 bases at J, with 18 bases between. CDR3 size: 15 residues. This CDR3 is CAREALVESTDTQYF. The CDR3 region has the DNA TGCGCCCGAGAAGCGTTGGTAGAGAGCACAGATACGCAGTATTTT.

The chain carries TRBV29-1 and TRBJ1-1; a possible D gene is TRBD1 (5 bases). CDR1 and CDR2 (germline): SQVTM, ANQGSEA. V was trimmed by 8 bases and J by 4 bases, leaving 14 bases between them. CDR3 length equals 12 residues. The chain's CDR3 is CSSSRGSTEAFF. CDR3 coding DNA: TGCAGCTCATCCCGGGGGTCCACTGAAGCTTTCTTT.

V usage is TRBV11-2 and J usage is TRBJ2-7; perhaps TRBD1 as D (5 bases). The CDR3 extends over 15 amino acids. The germline V gene has CDR1 SGHAT and CDR2 FQNNGV. Trimming stripped 5 bases from V and 1 base from J, with 15 bases between. CDR3 in amino acids: CASSPVGRNSYEQYF. CDR3 in DNA: TGTGCCAGCAGCCCCGTGGGGCGGAATTCCTACGAGCAGTACTTC.

This clonotype has more than one count but fewer than ten. The chain uses TRBV20-1 and TRBJ1-4; 8 bases fit TRBD1. V dropped 2 bases and J dropped 3; count of bases not matched to a gene: 5. The CDR3 is 15 residues long. Germline V gene lookup returns CDR1 DFQATT and CDR2 SNEGSKA (reference sequence). CDR3 sequence reads: CSARLFRGPNEKLFF. The DNA for the CDR3 is TGCAGTGCTAGATTATTCAGGGGGCCTAATGAAAAACTGTTTTTT.

The chain uses TRBV4-3 and TRBJ2-7, with 13 bases fitting TRBD2. The CDR3 contains 16 residues. Germline V lookup: CDR1 LGHNA, CDR2 YSLEER. The V and J ends lost 4 bases and 5 bases, in that order; junction bases with no gene match: 8. CDR3 amino acids: CASSRTLLAGGNEQYF. CDR3 nucleotide sequence: TGCGCCAGCAGCCGTACCCTACTAGCGGGAGGGAACGAGCAGTACTTC.

This clonotype showed up many times. The chain recombines TRBV3-1 with TRBJ2-1, with 12 bases identical to TRBD2. The ends lost 5 bases at V and 10 bases at J; junction bases unmatched: 6. Per germline, CDR1 LGHDT and CDR2 YNNKEL (reference sequence). The CDR3 consists of 14 residues. As DNA, the CDR3 is TGTGCCAGCAGCAAGGGACTAGCGGGCTTGGAGCAGTTCTTC. Translation: CASSKGLAGLEQFF.

In this sample, this clonotype turned up a few times. The V and J genes are TRBV12-3 or TRBV12-4 and TRBJ1-1; D is perhaps TRBD1 (5 bases). This CDR3 is 14 amino acids long. Trimming removed 3 bases at V and 4 bases at J, with 12 bases between. Here the CDR3 DNA reads TGTGCCAGCAGTTTCCGGGAGGGGCTCACTGAAGCTTTCTTT. Translated, it gives CASSFREGLTEAFF.

The V gene is TRBV9, the J gene TRBJ1-1, with D unresolved. Trimming cost V 4 bases and J 1 base, with 14 bases left between them. CDR1 and CDR2 (germline): SGDLS, YYNGEE. The CDR3 is 15 residues long. In DNA, the CDR3 is TGTGCCAGCAGCCCGACGCTGGGTCGGAACACTGAAGCTTTCTTT. Residues: CASSPTLGRNTEAFF.

This clonotype was found a few times. The chain employs TRBV4-3 and TRBJ1-1; D possibly corresponds to TRBD1 (5 bases). Trimming took off 0 bases at V and 11 bases at J, with 13 bases between the two ends. This CDR3 contains 13 residues. Germline-derived CDR1 and CDR2 are LGHNA and YSLEER. Here the CDR3 reads CASSQDIGGSAFF. The CDR3 DNA reads as TGCGCCAGCAGCCAAGATATCGGGGGATCGGCTTTCTTT.